These 16 T cell receptor beta chains came from one sample sequenced in a study of blood T cell repertoires in COVID-19. Measured with immunoSEQ multiplex PCR; TCRdb has only the in-frame clones, and not every one. In the table there are a few hundred thousand clones, about 89% of which are singletons. The sequenced sample consisted of PBMCs or T cells enriched from blood (not recorded which). The receptors were sampled from a woman aged 40 to 55 who had been exposed to COVID-19.

This chain links TRBV7-3 with TRBJ2-6, with TRBD1 identical over 7 bases. Trimming at V came to 3 bases and at J to 0 bases, leaving 5 bases not matched to a gene. The CDR3 contains 17 residues. Germline CDR1 is SGHTA and CDR2 is FQGTGA. This chain's CDR3 is CASSLNRGNSGANVLTF. DNA of the CDR3: TGTGCCAGCAGCTTGAACAGGGGAAACTCTGGGGCCAACGTCCTGACTTTC.

The V gene is TRBV6-4, the J gene TRBJ2-1; D is perhaps TRBD1 (6 bases). The length of the CDR3 is 14 residues. Trimming left V 5 bases short and J 6 bases short, with 14 bases between. Germline V CDR1 and CDR2: MRHNA, SNTAGT. Written as DNA, the CDR3 is TGTGCCAGCAGTCAAACTGGGGGCCGCAATGAGCAGTTCTTC. Encoded protein: CASSQTGGRNEQFF.

The chain employs TRBV6-5 and TRBJ1-2, with D maybe TRBD1 (6 bases). Trimming took off 2 bases at V and 8 bases at J, with 15 bases between the two ends. From germline, CDR1 is MNHEY and CDR2 SVGAGI. The CDR3 has 14 amino acids. The CDR3, as DNA: TGTGCCAGCAGTTACGGGGCAGGGGCGTGGGGCTACACCTTC. It is translated as CASSYGAGAWGYTF.

This rearrangement joins TRBV7-2 to TRBJ2-7, with 8 bases matching TRBD2. Losses at the gene ends were 5 bases for V and 4 bases for J; bases not matched to a gene: 7. Germline lookup yields CDR1 SGHTA and CDR2 FQGNSA. The CDR3 runs 14 residues. The CDR3 sequence is CASSPSGSVYEQYF. The DNA of the CDR3 is TGTGCCAGCAGCCCCAGCGGGAGCGTTTACGAGCAGTACTTC.

As to this clone: This sample also contains other DNA sequences that code for the same CDR3. This sequence joins TRBV30 and TRBJ1-1; D call uncertain. V was pared by 0 bases and J by 6 bases, with 5 bases between. This CDR3 is 11 amino acids long. Germline V gene sequence: CDR1 GTSNPN, CDR2 SVGIG (reference sequence). The CDR3 DNA reads TGTGCCTGGAGTGTATCTGCTGAAGCTTTCTTT. Amino acids: CAWSVSAEAFF.

This clone appeared a single time. The chain links TRBV15 to TRBJ2-1, with D unresolved. Trimming removed 3 bases at V and 4 bases at J, with 13 bases between. This CDR3 has 15 residues. CDR1 is LNHNV, CDR2 YYDKDF, per germline (reference sequence). CDR3 coding DNA: TGTGCCACCAGCAGCGGTATGACAACTTACAATGAGCAGTTCTTC. Translation gives CATSSGMTTYNEQFF.

This rearrangement joins TRBV20-1 to TRBJ2-1; a possible D gene is TRBD1 (6 bases). Germline V lookup: CDR1 DFQATT, CDR2 SNEGSKA (reference sequence). The CDR3 is 15 residues long. With 3 bases removed from V and 0 bases from J, the gap between germline ends came to 12 bases. CDR3 bases: TGCAGTGCTAGTGCCGGACAGAGCTCCTACAATGAGCAGTTCTTC. Protein product: CSASAGQSSYNEQFF.

This sequence joins TRBV10-1 and TRBJ1-1; D not certain. CDR1 is WNHNN and CDR2 is SYGVQD in the germline V gene (reference sequence). The V end was cut by 0 bases, the J end by 2 bases, with 10 bases between. The CDR3 length is 15 residues. CDR3 amino acids: CASSESGSGNTEAFF. DNA of the CDR3: TGCGCCAGCAGTGAGTCTGGTTCGGGTAACACTGAAGCTTTCTTT.

The genes are TRBV15 and TRBJ2-5; 8 bases fit TRBD2. The CDR3 has 14 residues. V was pared by 3 bases and J by 5 bases, with 5 bases of the junction left unmatched. Germline CDR1 LNHNV, CDR2 YYDKDF (reference sequence). CDR3 bases: TGTGCCACCAGCAGCGGGGGGGGAATGGAGACCCAGTACTTC. Translated, it gives CATSSGGGMETQYF.

V and J are TRBV2 and TRBJ2-2, with 7 bases matching TRBD1. Germline V gene sequence: CDR1 SNHLY, CDR2 FYNNEI. The CDR3 totals 15 residues. V trimming: 4 bases; J trimming: 7 bases; junction bases outside the gene matches: 9. In DNA form, the CDR3 reads TGTGCCAGCAGTGTCTTTGCAGGGGGTGGCGGGGAGCTGTTTTTT. This translates into CASSVFAGGGGELFF.

V and J are TRBV3-1 (or the pseudogene TRBV3-2) and TRBJ2-2; TRBD2 matches 8 bases. Germline assignment: CDR1 LGHDT and CDR2 YNNKEL (reference sequence). After removal of 1 base from V and 5 bases from J, the junction contained 9 bases not matched to a gene. The CDR3 is 17 amino acids. As DNA, the CDR3 is TGTGCCAGCAGCCAAGTGGTCGGGACTAGTGGGACCGGGGAGCTGTTTTTT. Residues: CASSQVVGTSGTGELFF.

The chain links TRBV24-1 to TRBJ1-2, with 12 bases fitting TRBD1. Germline CDR1 and CDR2: KGHDR and SFDVKD. Unmatched junction bases numbered 11, after V lost 2 bases and J lost 8 bases. The CDR3 spans 17 residues. CDR3 region: CATSDYGTGGPLGGYTF. Written as DNA, the CDR3 is TGTGCCACCAGTGATTACGGGACAGGGGGCCCCTTAGGGGGCTACACCTTC.

This clone occurred a few times. The CDR3 region has the DNA TGTGCCAGCAGCCCCCGGCTAGCGGGAGAGGACGAGCAGTACTTC. This sequence encodes CASSPRLAGEDEQYF. The V and J genes are TRBV5-5 and TRBJ2-7, with 10 nucleotides matching TRBD2. From germline, CDR1 is SGHKS and CDR2 YYEKEE (reference sequence). Germline trimming cut 4 bases from V and 5 bases from J; bases unmatched to any gene: 9. The CDR3 totals 15 residues.

The V gene is TRBV19, the J gene TRBJ1-1; D is unclear. The germline gives CDR1 LNHDA, CDR2 SQIVND (reference sequence). This CDR3 comprises 12 residues. V lost 4 bases, J lost 3 bases, and 6 bases lay in between. The CDR3 nucleotides read TGTGCCAGTAGTACCCAGGACACTGAAGCTTTCTTT. This encodes CASSTQDTEAFF.

The rearrangement links TRBV7-9 to TRBJ1-1; 8 positions agree with TRBD1. V gave up 10 bases and J gave up 1 base; unmatched junction bases: 5. Germline CDR1 SEHNR, CDR2 FQNEAQ (reference sequence). The CDR3 consists of 13 residues. The DNA of the CDR3 is TGTGCCATCTCGACAGGGGAGAACACTGAAGCTTTCTTT. Translating gives CAISTGENTEAFF.

The chain couples TRBV5-1 to TRBJ2-1; 7 positions agree with TRBD1. Germline CDR1 SGHRS, CDR2 YFSETQ. The CDR3 has 16 residues. Trimming at V came to 4 bases and at J to 7 bases, leaving 14 bases not matched to a gene. The CDR3 loop reads CASSTGFRDRGNEQFF. In nucleotides, the CDR3 is TGCGCCAGCAGCACGGGATTCCGGGACAGAGGTAATGAGCAGTTCTTC.